This T cell receptor beta chain was observed in a study of blood T cells in healthy people across ages (dated by TCRdb to the mid-2010s). Concerning the study at large: Template switching captured roughly one uniquely barcoded TCR beta cDNA molecule per two T cells in model experiments. Four age groups were formed from the donors: young (average 16 years), middle-aged (approximately 40), aged (roughly 59) and long-lived (more than 75). To track age-related changes in TCR beta repertoire diversity, the study relied on deep sequencing normalized with unique cDNA molecular identifiers. Two additional independent replicas of 1 million unique cDNA reads from the same blood draw were analyzed for two donors (one aged 18 to 29 and one aged 80 or older). To avoid experimental bias, donors of different ages were distributed randomly across sequencing lanes. The investigation overall reported the following: Bulk unsorted PBMC profiling prevented conclusive comparison of naive and antigen-experienced compartments. There was a strong correlation between observed TCR beta diversity and the percentage of naive T cells measured by flow cytometry. Estimates of total diversity from one million sequenced T cells were regarded as lower bounds and underestimates. Observed TCR beta diversity per million T cells fell roughly linearly with age, and a significant reduction was already apparent by age around 44. The long-lived group showed more naive CD4+ T cells, fewer expanded clones and increased TCR diversity than the aged group, suggesting age selection. Because the CMV infection status of the donors was unknown, age-related changes in expanded clonotypes may potentially have been confounded.

Compared with germline, V lacks 3 bases and J lacks 4 bases; bases without a gene match: 7. From the cysteine through the phenylalanine, the CDR3 covers 14 amino acids. Only the CDR3 portion is preserved as DNA: 42 bases, with reading frame beginning at the first base. CDR1 and CDR2, per the germline V gene, are SGHRS and YFSETQ. Concerning this clonotype: Its antigen target is currently unknown. Base qualities are not at hand, and no much larger clone is one base apart.

Systemically healthy Caucasian individuals from Russia, around 38 in total and aged about 6 to 100 years, were included as donors. Ten milliliters of peripheral blood were drawn from each donor into EDTA-treated Vacutainer tubes. Ficoll-Paque density-gradient centrifugation was used to isolate PBMCs, with at least 6 million obtained per sample. Total RNA was extracted from PBMCs with Trizol reagent, with at least 5 micrograms obtained per sample. For every donor, an aliquot of PBMCs went through flow cytometry to measure the percentages of naive CD45RAhigh/CD27high T cells. Library construction relied on 5' RACE. Instrument on record: Illumina HiSeq 2500. A second PCR of roughly 7 to 11 cycles was performed with a sample-barcoded 5' primer and a J-beta primer mix. A unique molecular identifier was introduced onto each TCR beta cDNA molecule by a template-switch 5' adaptor carrying 12 random nucleotides. Each sample yielded at least 2.5 million CDR3-containing paired-end reads. All of the RNA was converted into first-strand cDNA using the Mint cDNA synthesis kit, with a TRBC-specific oligonucleotide serving as the primer. After uracil-DNA glycosylase treatment, a first 18-cycle PCR used universal primers M1SS and BC2_uni_R on all cDNA. As for the original processing: For normalization, 1 million high-quality reads were randomly selected from each sample, with every read carrying a distinct molecular identifier. Reads sharing molecular identifiers were discarded rather than binned into consensus sequences. MiTCR, with a Q25 quality threshold and the strictest error-elimination algorithm, was used for CDR3 identification, clonotype clustering and error correction. A nonparametric unseen species model with Euler transformation was used to estimate lower-bound total TCR beta diversity. TCRdb reworked the public reads: Q25 trimming with fastp, MiXCR clone assembly, productive beta chains retained. Under each unique CDR3 protein, matching rows form one entry showing the most common genes and DNA. TCRdb's processing, not the study's, gives the V and J calls here. The sample has about 290,000 distinct CDR3 sequences on record, less than 30% of them singletons. 25% to 30% of the sample goes to the ten largest clones.

The receptor was isolated from a woman aged 70 to 79 in good health. Sequencing was done on a sample of blood. This chain joins TRBV5-1 to TRBJ2-7, with 7 bases in between that match TRBD1. CDR3 loop: CASSYDGTAYEQYF. The nucleotide sequence reads TGCGCCAGCAGCTACGACGGGACAGCGTACGAGCAGTACTTC.